This is a list of T cell receptor beta chains from one sample in a study of beta chain features in type 1 diabetes. Assay used: immunoSEQ multiplex PCR; TCRdb lists only in-frame clones, some missing. Of 120,000 or so clones in the sample, 15% to 20% were seen once. The source material was central memory CD4+ T cells from blood. These receptors originate from a man aged 18 to 30 with type 1 diabetes. The CDR3 runs from the conserved cysteine through the conserved F or W. D genes are given only for firm matches. A row's size may be missing; if present it is once, few, many or a size class.

.,.,TRBV2,TRBJ2-2,TGTGCCTCCCTGACAGGCAACACCGGGGAGCTGTTTTTT,CASLTGNTGELFF
.,TRBD1,TRBV5-1,TRBJ1-2,TGCGCCAGCAGCTTGGTACAGGGGGCTGGAGGCTACACCTTC,CASSLVQGAGGYTF
few,.,TRBV21-1,TRBJ2-7,TGTGCCAGCAGCATGCCCAAGACAGCCTCCTACTACGAGCAGTACTTC,CASSMPKTASYYEQYF
few,.,TRBV29-1,TRBJ2-5,TGCAGCGTTTTCCGGCAAGAGACCCAGTACTTC,CSVFRQETQYF
few,.,TRBV18,TRBJ2-7,TGTGCCAGCTCACCTGGACAGTCGACCTACGAGCAGTACTTC,CASSPGQSTYEQYF
few,.,TRBV7-3,TRBJ1-5,TGTGCCAGCAGCCCCAACATACGGCCAAGCAATCAGCCCCAGCATTTT,CASSPNIRPSNQPQHF
.,.,TRBV4-3,TRBJ1-1,TGCGCCAGCAGCCAAGAAGGGGTTAGGGGTGAAGCTTTCTTT,CASSQEGVRGEAFF
.,.,TRBV7-2,TRBJ1-2,TGTGCCAGCAGCTTATTTCCGACTCCCCGGGGGCCCGGAGACTATGGCTACACCTTC,CASSLFPTPRGPGDYGYTF
many,TRBD2,TRBV9,TRBJ2-3,TGTGCCAGCAGCGTACTAGCGGGGGACACAGATACGCAGTATTTT,CASSVLAGDTDTQYF
.,.,TRBV18,TRBJ2-3,TGTGCCAGCTCACCAACGACACAGTCCCTCACAGATACGCAGTATTTT,CASSPTTQSLTDTQYF
few,TRBD1,TRBV18,TRBJ2-7,TGTGCCAGCTCAGCCACCGGGACAGGGGGCTGGGGCGAGCAGTACTTC,CASSATGTGGWGEQYF
few,.,TRBV28,TRBJ2-7,TGTGCCAGCAGTTGGAACCCGAACGAGCAGTACTTC,CASSWNPNEQYF
few,.,TRBV2,TRBJ2-3,TGTGCCAGCAAGAAATTCTCTAGCACAGATACGCAGTATTTT,CASKKFSSTDTQYF
.,.,TRBV6-6,TRBJ2-1,TGTGCCAGCAGTGCAATGAGCTCCTACAATGAGCAGTTCTTC,CASSAMSSYNEQFF
few,.,TRBV7-9,TRBJ2-5,TGTGCCAGCAGCCCCATGGGTCAGCGGCAAGAGACCCAGTACTTC,CASSPMGQRQETQYF
few,.,TRBV6-5,TRBJ2-1,TGTGCCAGCAGTTATAGGGGGGTATCGGCCTACAATGAGCAGTTCTTC,CASSYRGVSAYNEQFF
once,TRBD2,TRBV30,TRBJ2-5,TGTGCCTGGAGTAGCGGGACTAGGGGCTCAGAGACCCAGTACTTC,CAWSSGTRGSETQYF
.,.,TRBV2,TRBJ1-1,TGTGCCAGCAGTACGACAGTCAACACTGAAGCTTTCTTT,CASSTTVNTEAFF
.,.,TRBV7-9,TRBJ2-2,TGTGCCAGCAGCCTCGTCTCGGCCTCCGGGGAGCTGTTTTTT,CASSLVSASGELFF
.,.,TRBV4-3,TRBJ2-1,TGCGCCAGCAGCGAATCAGGGGGGCTCAATGAGCAGTTCTTC,CASSESGGLNEQFF
few,TRBD2,TRBV5-1,TRBJ2-7,TGCGCCAGCAGCTTGAGTAGCGGGAGCTACGAGCAGTACTTC,CASSLSSGSYEQYF
many,TRBD1,TRBV5-4,TRBJ2-3,TGCGCCAGCAGCCCCGGACAGGGCGCAGATACGCAGTATTTT,CASSPGQGADTQYF
.,TRBD1,TRBV28,TRBJ2-7,TGTGCCAGCAGTTTTCTGGGACAGGGAGGCTCCTACGAGCAGTACTTC,CASSFLGQGGSYEQYF
few,TRBD1,TRBV11-3,TRBJ2-3,TGTGCCAGCCCACCTGGACAGGACCACACAGATACGCAGTATTTT,CASPPGQDHTDTQYF
many,TRBD2,TRBV30,TRBJ2-7,TGTGCCTGGAGTGTACTGGGGACTAGTCGTTCCGAGCAGTACTTC,CAWSVLGTSRSEQYF
few,TRBD1,TRBV5-1,TRBJ2-1,TGCGCCAGCAGCCCAAGACAGGGGGCCTACAATGAGCAGTTCTTC,CASSPRQGAYNEQFF
.,.,TRBV7-9,TRBJ2-2,TGTGCCAGCAGGTCGGACGGTAACACCGGGGAGCTGTTTTTT,CASRSDGNTGELFF
few,.,TRBV13,TRBJ1-5,TGTGCCAGCAGCTTACAGGGACAGCCCCAGCATTTT,CASSLQGQPQHF
.,.,TRBV15,TRBJ2-1,TGTGCCACCAGCAGAGATTTGAATGGACTTTACAATGAGCAGTTCTTC,CATSRDLNGLYNEQFF
few,TRBD2,TRBV18,TRBJ2-1,TGTGCCAGCTCACCGGGACTAGCGCGTTTCAATGAGCAGTTCTTC,CASSPGLARFNEQFF
few,TRBD2,TRBV28,TRBJ2-6,TGTGCCAGCAGTTTAGCGGGAGGCCTCTCTGGGGCCAACGTCCTGACTTTC,CASSLAGGLSGANVLTF
few,.,TRBV6-5,TRBJ2-7,TGTGCCAGCAAGGAGGATGCTTCCTACGAGCAGTACTTC,CASKEDASYEQYF
.,.,TRBV9,TRBJ2-1,TGTGCCAGCAGCCTAGAGGGTGGTGAGCAGTTCTTC,CASSLEGGEQFF
.,TRBD2,TRBV6-6,TRBJ2-2,TGTGCCAGCAGTGCCCGGACTAGATCTGGGGAGCTGTTTTTT,CASSARTRSGELFF
few,.,TRBV6-4,TRBJ2-1,TGTGCCAGCAGTGGTCCGGACTCTGAGCAGTTCTTC,CASSGPDSEQFF
.,.,TRBV5-1,TRBJ2-5,TGCGCCAGCAGCTCCGGACGGGCAGAGACCCAGTACTTC,CASSSGRAETQYF
.,.,TRBV9,TRBJ2-3,TGTGCCAGCAGCGTAGGAGATACGCAGTATTTT,CASSVGDTQYF
few,TRBD2,TRBV30,TRBJ2-3,TGTGCCTGGAGGTTGGGACTAGCGGGAGCAGATACGCAGTATTTT,CAWRLGLAGADTQYF
.,.,TRBV5-1,TRBJ1-2,TGCGCCAGCAGCCGTAGGACAGATTTGAACTATGGCTACACCTTC,CASSRRTDLNYGYTF
few,TRBD1,TRBV30,TRBJ1-2,TGTGCCTGGACCACAGGGGGGAGTCTAGTTAACTATGGCTACACCTTC,CAWTTGGSLVNYGYTF
few,.,TRBV5-6,TRBJ2-7,TGTGCCAGCAGCGGGACGTCTTACTACGAGCAGTACTTC,CASSGTSYYEQYF
.,.,TRBV5-4,TRBJ2-2,TGTGCCAGCAGCGCCGATTTCACCGGGGAGCTGTTTTTT,CASSADFTGELFF
few,.,TRBV30,TRBJ2-3,TGTGCCTGGGGGAAGGGAGATACGCAGTATTTT,CAWGKGDTQYF
few,.,TRBV13,TRBJ2-7,TGTGCCAGCAGTTTTGACCAACTAGCAACTTCCTACGAGCAGTACTTC,CASSFDQLATSYEQYF
few,TRBD2,TRBV2,TRBJ2-1,TGTGCCAGCAGACCGGGACTAGCGGCATACAATGAGCAGTTCTTC,CASRPGLAAYNEQFF
few,.,TRBV18,TRBJ2-2,TGTGCCAGCTCACCCGCAAGCGCGAACACCGGGGAGCTGTTTTTT,CASSPASANTGELFF
few,TRBD2,TRBV7-2,TRBJ2-5,TGTGCCAGCAGCTTGGGACTACAAGAGACCCAGTACTTC,CASSLGLQETQYF
.,.,TRBV7-9,TRBJ2-7,TGTGCCAGCAGCTTCTCTGGGTACGAGCAGTACTTC,CASSFSGYEQYF
many,TRBD2,TRBV7-2,TRBJ2-7,TGTGCCAGCAGCTTATCCAGCGGGAGTTGGGACGAGCAGTACTTC,CASSLSSGSWDEQYF
.,.,TRBV9,TRBJ1-1,TGTGCCAGCAGCGTTGTTAGAGGAAACACTGAAGCTTTCTTT,CASSVVRGNTEAFF
.,TRBD2,TRBV5-4,TRBJ2-1,TGTGCCAGCAGCCCACGTGCGGGGGACTACAATGAGCAGTTCTTC,CASSPRAGDYNEQFF
.,.,TRBV10-1,TRBJ1-1,TGCGCCGCCCACGGGGCGAACACTGAAGCTTTCTTT,CAAHGANTEAFF
.,TRBD2,TRBV6-6,TRBJ2-3,TGTGCCAGCAGTCCGAAACCCGTCGCGGGGGGTACGCAGTATTTT,CASSPKPVAGGTQYF
.,.,TRBV29-1,TRBJ1-1,TGCAGCGTTGAAGGCGGGTTGGGGAGGACTGAAGCTTTCTTT,CSVEGGLGRTEAFF